One TCR beta chain is described in this entry. Its target is unknown. Germline CDR1 and CDR2: LNHNV and YYDKDF (reference sequence). The V end was cut by 1 base, the J end by 2 bases, with 15 bases between. CDR3 length equals 16 residues. The sample comes from a study of Ad26.COV2.S vaccination and SARS-CoV-2 variants. The study, taken as a whole, reports: Spike-specific TCR breadth in vaccine recipients exceeded that seen in placebo recipients.

Sample treatment: some 19 received Ad26.COV2.S at low or high dose, single or two shots; 5 received placebo; per-sample allocation not given. The samples date from day 63 after the first vaccine or placebo injection. The repertoire was sequenced with immunoSEQ multiplex PCR; TCRdb's copy has only in-frame clones and lacks some. The table has approximately 250,000 clones, around nine tenths seen once. The J gene is TRBJ2-7, the V gene TRBV15; D gene ambiguous. The receptor's source is a person aged 18 to 59 who received the Ad26.COV2.S COVID-19 vaccine or a placebo. Sample: peripheral blood, taken in a trial of Ad26.COV2.S vaccine versus placebo. CDR3 sequence reads: CATSRVASGQAYEQYF. The CDR3, as DNA: TGTGCCACCAGCAGAGTTGCTTCTGGGCAGGCCTACGAGCAGTACTTC.